One TCR beta chain is described in this entry. This clonotype was detected a few times. The specificity of this receptor is unknown. Per-base quality was not reported, and no clone a single base away is much larger than it. Systemically healthy Caucasian individuals from Russia, 39 in total and aged about 6 to 100 years, were included as donors. Around 10 milliliters of peripheral blood were drawn from each donor into EDTA-treated Vacutainer tubes. Ficoll-Paque density-gradient centrifugation was used to isolate PBMCs, with at least 6.5 million per sample. Total RNA, at least 5 micrograms per sample, was extracted from PBMCs with Trizol reagent. The percentages of naive CD45RAhigh/CD27high T cells were determined by flow cytometry on a PBMC aliquot from every donor. This specimen comes from a study of blood T cells in healthy people across ages (dated by TCRdb to the mid-2010s). Turning to the overall study: In model experiments, template switching captured roughly one uniquely barcoded TCR beta cDNA molecule for every two T cells. The study measured age-related changes in TCR beta repertoire diversity using deep sequencing normalized with unique cDNA molecular identifiers. The donors were divided into four age groups: young (average about 16 years), middle-aged (under 40), aged (approximately 59) and long-lived (around 80). To avoid experimental bias, donors of different ages were distributed randomly across sequencing lanes. For two donors (one aged 18 to 30 and one aged 80 or older), the study analyzed two additional independent replicas of 1 million unique cDNA reads from the same blood draw. Findings and caveats that apply to the study as a whole: Because profiling used bulk unsorted PBMCs, naive and antigen-experienced compartments could not be compared conclusively. Because the CMV infection status of the donors was unknown, age-related changes in expanded clonotypes may potentially have been confounded. There was a strong correlation between observed TCR beta diversity and the percentage of naive T cells measured by flow cytometry. Observed TCR beta diversity per million T cells fell roughly linearly with age, and a significant reduction was already apparent by age roughly 40. Compared with the aged group, the long-lived group had more naive CD4+ T cells, fewer expanded clones and increased TCR diversity, suggesting age selection. Total diversity estimates from one million sequenced T cells were considered lower bounds and underestimates.

The method was 5' RACE. The instrument given in TCRdb is Illumina HiSeq 2500. A second PCR of about 6 to 12 cycles was performed with a sample-barcoded 5' primer and a J-beta primer mix. A unique molecular identifier was introduced onto each TCR beta cDNA molecule by a template-switch 5' adaptor carrying 12 random nucleotides. Each sample yielded at least 2.5 million CDR3-containing paired-end reads. First-strand cDNA was synthesized from all RNA with the Mint cDNA synthesis kit, primed by a TRBC-specific oligonucleotide. Following uracil-DNA glycosylase treatment, all cDNA underwent a first 18-cycle PCR with the universal primers M1SS and BC2_uni_R. Per the source publication's procedure: Each sample was normalized by randomly selecting 1 million high-quality reads, each carrying a distinct molecular identifier. Instead of being binned into consensus sequences, reads that shared molecular identifiers were thrown out. MiTCR, with a Q25 quality threshold and the strictest error-elimination algorithm, was used for CDR3 identification, clonotype clustering and error correction. A nonparametric unseen species model using Euler transformation provided a lower-bound estimate of total TCR beta diversity. TCRdb reanalyzed the raw reads on its own, using fastp at Q25 for trimming and MiXCR for clone calling, and kept in-frame beta chains. Each CDR3 protein appears once, grouped with its most common genes and DNA. The V and J calls and clone size come from TCRdb's table, not from the authors' own analysis. Counted in this sample were about 680,000 distinct CDR3 sequences; 45% to 50% of them appeared once. About a third of the sample is held by the ten biggest clonotypes.

This sequence was found in a woman aged 55-70 years in good health. The sample taken for sequencing was blood.

For the CDR3, the sequence is CASSRRAGAIYNEQFF. The sequence in DNA is TGTGCCAGCAGCCGCCGAGCGGGAGCCATCTACAATGAGCAGTTCTTC. This chain joins TRBV28 to TRBJ2-1; 8 bases in between match TRBD2. Measured from the cysteine to the phenylalanine, the CDR3 is 16 residues long. The CDR3 DNA has 48 bases and is translated from base 1. Trimming removed 6 bases from V and 3 bases from J; the gene matches leave 10 bases unexplained. CDR1 MDHEN and CDR2 SYDVKM are derived from the germline V gene.